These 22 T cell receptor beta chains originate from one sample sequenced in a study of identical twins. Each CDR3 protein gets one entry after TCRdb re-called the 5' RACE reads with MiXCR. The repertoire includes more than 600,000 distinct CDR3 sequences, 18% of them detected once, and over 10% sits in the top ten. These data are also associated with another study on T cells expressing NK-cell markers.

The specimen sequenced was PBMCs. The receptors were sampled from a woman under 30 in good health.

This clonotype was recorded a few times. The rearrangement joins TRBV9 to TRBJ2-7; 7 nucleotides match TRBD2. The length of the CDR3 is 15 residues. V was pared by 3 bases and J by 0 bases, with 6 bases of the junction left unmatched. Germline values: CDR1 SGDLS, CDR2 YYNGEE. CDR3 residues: CASSAGGTSSYEQYF. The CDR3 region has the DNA TGTGCCAGCAGCGCGGGGGGTACTAGCTCCTACGAGCAGTACTTC.

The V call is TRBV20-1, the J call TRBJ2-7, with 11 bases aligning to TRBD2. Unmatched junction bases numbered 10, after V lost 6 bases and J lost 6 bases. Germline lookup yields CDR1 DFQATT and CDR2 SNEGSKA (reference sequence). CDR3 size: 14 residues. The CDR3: CSALETSGKIEQYF. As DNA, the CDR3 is TGCAGTGCCCTAGAGACTAGCGGGAAGATCGAGCAGTACTTC.

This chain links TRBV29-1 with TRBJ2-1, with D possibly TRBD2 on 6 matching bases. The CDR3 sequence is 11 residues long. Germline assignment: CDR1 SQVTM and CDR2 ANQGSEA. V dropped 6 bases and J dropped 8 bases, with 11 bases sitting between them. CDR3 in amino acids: CSVTTSDEQFF. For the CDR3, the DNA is TGCAGCGTGACGACTAGTGATGAGCAGTTCTTC.

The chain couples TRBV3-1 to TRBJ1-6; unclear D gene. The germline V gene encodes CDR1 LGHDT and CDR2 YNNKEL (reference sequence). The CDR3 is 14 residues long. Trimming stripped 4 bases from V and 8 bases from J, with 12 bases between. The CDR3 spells CASSPPQRDSPLHF. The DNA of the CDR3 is TGTGCCAGCAGCCCCCCCCAAAGGGATTCACCCCTCCACTTT.

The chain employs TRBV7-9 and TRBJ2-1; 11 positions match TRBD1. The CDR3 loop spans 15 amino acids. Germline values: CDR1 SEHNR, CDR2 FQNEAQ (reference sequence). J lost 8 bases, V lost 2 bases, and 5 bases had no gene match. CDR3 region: CASSLFGTGGHEQFF. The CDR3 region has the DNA TGTGCCAGCAGCTTATTTGGGACAGGGGGGCATGAGCAGTTCTTC.

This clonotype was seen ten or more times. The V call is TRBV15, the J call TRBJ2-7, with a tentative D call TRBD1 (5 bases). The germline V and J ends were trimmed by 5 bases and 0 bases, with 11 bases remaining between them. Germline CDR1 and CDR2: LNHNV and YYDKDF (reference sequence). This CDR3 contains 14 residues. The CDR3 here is CATSSRQSSYEQYF. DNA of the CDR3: TGTGCCACCAGCTCACGACAGAGCTCCTACGAGCAGTACTTC.

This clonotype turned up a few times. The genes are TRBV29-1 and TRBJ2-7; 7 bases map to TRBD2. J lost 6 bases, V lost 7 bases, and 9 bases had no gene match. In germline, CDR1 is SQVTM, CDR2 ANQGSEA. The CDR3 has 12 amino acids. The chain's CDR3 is CSGRAGWGEQYF. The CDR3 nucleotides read TGCAGCGGGAGAGCGGGATGGGGCGAGCAGTACTTC.

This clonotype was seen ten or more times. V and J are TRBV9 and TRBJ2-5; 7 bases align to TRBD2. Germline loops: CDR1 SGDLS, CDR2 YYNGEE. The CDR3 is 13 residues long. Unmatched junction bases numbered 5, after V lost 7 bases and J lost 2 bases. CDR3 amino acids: CASSPGGQETQYF. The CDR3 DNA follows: TGTGCCAGCTCTCCGGGGGGTCAAGAGACCCAGTACTTC.

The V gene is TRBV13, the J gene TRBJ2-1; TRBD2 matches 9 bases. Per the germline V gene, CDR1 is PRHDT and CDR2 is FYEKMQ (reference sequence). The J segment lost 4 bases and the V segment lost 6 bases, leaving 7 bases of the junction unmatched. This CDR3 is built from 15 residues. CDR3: CASRRTSDPYNEQFF. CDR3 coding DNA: TGTGCCAGCAGGCGGACTAGCGATCCTTACAATGAGCAGTTCTTC.

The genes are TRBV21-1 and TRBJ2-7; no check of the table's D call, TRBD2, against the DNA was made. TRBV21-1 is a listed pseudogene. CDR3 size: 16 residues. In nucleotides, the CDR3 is TGTGCCAGCAGCCCCCAACTAGGGGACGGCTCCTACGAGCAGTACTTC. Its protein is CASSPQLGDGSYEQYF.

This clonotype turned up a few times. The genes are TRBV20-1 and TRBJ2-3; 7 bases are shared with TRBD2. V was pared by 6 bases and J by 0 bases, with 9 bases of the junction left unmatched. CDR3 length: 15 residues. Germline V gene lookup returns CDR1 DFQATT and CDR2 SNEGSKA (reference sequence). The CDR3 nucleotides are TGCAGTGCCGAGCAAAGCGGGGTTAGCACAGATACGCAGTATTTT. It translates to CSAEQSGVSTDTQYF.

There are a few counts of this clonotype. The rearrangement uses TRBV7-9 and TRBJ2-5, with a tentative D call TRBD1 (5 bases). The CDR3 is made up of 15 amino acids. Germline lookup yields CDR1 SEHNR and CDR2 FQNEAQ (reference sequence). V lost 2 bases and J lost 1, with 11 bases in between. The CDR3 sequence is CASSLTRTFQETQYF. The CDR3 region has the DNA TGTGCCAGCAGCTTAACCCGGACATTCCAAGAGACCCAGTACTTC.

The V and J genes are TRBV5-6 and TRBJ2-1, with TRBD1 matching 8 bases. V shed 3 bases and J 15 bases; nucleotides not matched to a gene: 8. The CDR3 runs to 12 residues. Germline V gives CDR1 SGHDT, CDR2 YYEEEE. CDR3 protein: CASSSVGTGVFF. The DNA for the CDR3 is TGTGCCAGCAGCTCAGTCGGGACAGGCGTGTTCTTC.

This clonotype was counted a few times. CDR3 sequence (DNA): TGTGCCAGCAGCGCCGCGGCTAGGGGGGACTCGAACACTGAAGCTTTCTTT. Encoded protein: CASSAAARGDSNTEAFF. The V call is TRBV9, the J call TRBJ1-1; D may be TRBD1 (6 bases). The CDR3 contains 17 residues. Germline V gene data show CDR1 as SGDLS and CDR2 as YYNGEE. Trimming shortened V by 3 bases and J by 1 base, and 19 bases separated the two germline ends.

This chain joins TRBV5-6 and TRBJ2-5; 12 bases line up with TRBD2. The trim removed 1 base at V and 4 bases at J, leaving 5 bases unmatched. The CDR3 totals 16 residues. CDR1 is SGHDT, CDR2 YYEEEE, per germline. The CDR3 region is CASSLRRLAGAETQYF. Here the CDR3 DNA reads TGTGCCAGCAGCTTGAGGCGACTAGCGGGGGCAGAGACCCAGTACTTC.

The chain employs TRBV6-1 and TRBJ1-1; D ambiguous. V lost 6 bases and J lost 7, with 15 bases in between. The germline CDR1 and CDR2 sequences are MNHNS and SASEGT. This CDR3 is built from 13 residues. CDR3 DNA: TGTGCCAGCAGCTCTAATGCGAGGAGTGAAGCTTTCTTT. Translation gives CASSSNARSEAFF.

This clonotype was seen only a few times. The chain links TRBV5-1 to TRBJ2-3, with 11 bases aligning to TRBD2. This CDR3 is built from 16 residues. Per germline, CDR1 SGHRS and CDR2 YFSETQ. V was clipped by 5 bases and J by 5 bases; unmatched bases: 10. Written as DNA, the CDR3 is TGCGCCAGCAGTCCACCTAGCGGGGGGTTAGAAGATACGCAGTATTTT. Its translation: CASSPPSGGLEDTQYF. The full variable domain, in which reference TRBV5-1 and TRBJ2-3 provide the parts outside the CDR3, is KAGVTQTPRYLIKTRGQQVTLSCSPISGHRSVSWYQQTPGQGLQFLFEYFSETQRNKGNFPGRFSGRQFSNSRSEMNVSTLELGDSALYLCASSPPSGGLEDTQYFGPGTRLTVL.

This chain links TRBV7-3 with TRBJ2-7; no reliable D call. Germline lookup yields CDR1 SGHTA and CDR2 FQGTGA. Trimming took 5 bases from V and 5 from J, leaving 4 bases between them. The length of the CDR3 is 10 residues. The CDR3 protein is CASSPNEQYF. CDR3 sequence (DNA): TGTGCCAGCAGCCCTAACGAGCAGTACTTC.

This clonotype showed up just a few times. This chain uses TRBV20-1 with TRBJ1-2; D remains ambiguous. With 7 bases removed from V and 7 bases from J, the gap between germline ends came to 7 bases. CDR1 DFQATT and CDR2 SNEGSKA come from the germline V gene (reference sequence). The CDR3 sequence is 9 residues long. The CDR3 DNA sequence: TGCAGTGTAATAGGTGGCTACACCTTC. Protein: CSVIGGYTF.

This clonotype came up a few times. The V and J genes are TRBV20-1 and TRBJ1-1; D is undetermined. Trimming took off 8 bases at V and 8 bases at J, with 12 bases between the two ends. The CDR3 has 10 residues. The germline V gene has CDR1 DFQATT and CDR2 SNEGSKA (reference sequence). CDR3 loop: CSSSGLEAFF. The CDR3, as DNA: TGCAGTTCGTCCGGGCTCGAAGCTTTCTTT.

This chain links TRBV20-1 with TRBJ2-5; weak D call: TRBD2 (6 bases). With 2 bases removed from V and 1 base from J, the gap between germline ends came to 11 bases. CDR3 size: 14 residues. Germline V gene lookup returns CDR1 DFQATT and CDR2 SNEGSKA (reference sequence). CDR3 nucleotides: TGCAGTGCTAGACAACCGGGACTCCAAGAGACCCAGTACTTC. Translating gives CSARQPGLQETQYF.

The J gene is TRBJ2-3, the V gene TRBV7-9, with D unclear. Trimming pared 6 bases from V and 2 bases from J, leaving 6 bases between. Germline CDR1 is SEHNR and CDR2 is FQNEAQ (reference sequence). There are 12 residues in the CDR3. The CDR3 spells CASRRHTDTQYF. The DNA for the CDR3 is TGTGCCAGCAGGCGTCACACAGATACGCAGTATTTT.